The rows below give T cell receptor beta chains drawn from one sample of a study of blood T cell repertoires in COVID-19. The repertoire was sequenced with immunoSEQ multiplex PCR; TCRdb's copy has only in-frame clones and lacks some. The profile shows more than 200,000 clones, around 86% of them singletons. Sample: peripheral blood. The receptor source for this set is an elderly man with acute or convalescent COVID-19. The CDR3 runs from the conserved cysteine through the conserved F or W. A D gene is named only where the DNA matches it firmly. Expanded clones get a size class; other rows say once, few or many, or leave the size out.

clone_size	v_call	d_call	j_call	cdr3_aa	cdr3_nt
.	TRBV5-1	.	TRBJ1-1	CASSLGHPGTEAFF	TGCGCCAGCAGCTTGGGTCACCCGGGGACTGAAGCTTTCTTT
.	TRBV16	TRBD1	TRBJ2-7	CASSQSRGLNEQYF	TGTGCCAGCAGCCAAAGCAGGGGGCTAAACGAGCAGTACTTC
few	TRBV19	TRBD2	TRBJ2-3	CASSSTSGSTDTQYF	TGTGCCAGTAGTTCGACTAGCGGGAGCACAGATACGCAGTATTTT
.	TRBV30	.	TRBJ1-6	CAWSVRLNSPLHF	TGTGCCTGGAGTGTACGTCTAAATTCACCCCTCCACTTT
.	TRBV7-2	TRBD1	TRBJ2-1	CASSLQGARVDNEQFF	TGTGCCAGCAGCTTACAGGGGGCCCGGGTCGACAATGAGCAGTTCTTC
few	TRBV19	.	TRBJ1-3	CASYSQGRGNTIYF	TGTGCCAGTTATTCTCAGGGGCGCGGAAACACCATATATTTT
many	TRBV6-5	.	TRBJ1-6	CASRKSGMNSPLHF	TGTGCCAGCAGGAAGAGCGGAATGAATTCACCCCTCCACTTT
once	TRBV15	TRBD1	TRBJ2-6	CATSRGITGQDGANVLTF	TGTGCCACCAGCAGAGGTATCACGGGACAGGATGGGGCCAACGTCCTGACTTTC
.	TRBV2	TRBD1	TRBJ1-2	CASSRTGGADYGYTF	TGTGCCAGCAGTAGGACAGGGGGCGCGGACTATGGCTACACCTTC
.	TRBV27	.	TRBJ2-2	CASRTNLNTGELFF	TGTGCCAGCCGGACTAACTTGAACACCGGGGAGCTGTTTTTT
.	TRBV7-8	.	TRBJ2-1	CASSLVSGEQFF	TGTGCCAGCAGCTTAGTATCGGGGGAGCAGTTCTTC
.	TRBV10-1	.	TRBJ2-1	CASSEASINNEQFF	TGCGCCAGCAGTGAGGCCTCTATAAACAATGAGCAGTTCTTC
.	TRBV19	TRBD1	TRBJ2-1	CASSRTGDSYNEQFF	TGTGCCAGTAGTAGGACAGGGGACTCCTACAATGAGCAGTTCTTC
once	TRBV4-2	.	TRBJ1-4	CASSTGGVNEKLFF	TGTGCCAGCAGTACCGGCGGGGTTAATGAAAAACTGTTTTTT
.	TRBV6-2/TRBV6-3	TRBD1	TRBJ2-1	CASSPSYGTGQFF	TGTGCCAGCAGTCCAAGCTATGGGACAGGGCAGTTCTTC
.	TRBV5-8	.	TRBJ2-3	CASSLAGASTDTQYF	TGTGCCAGCAGCTTGGCAGGGGCCAGCACAGATACGCAGTATTTT
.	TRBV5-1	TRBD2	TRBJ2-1	CASSLVAGYPYNEQFF	TGCGCCAGCAGTTTGGTAGCGGGATACCCCTACAATGAGCAGTTCTTC
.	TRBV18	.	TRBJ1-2	CASSPSSNYGYTF	TGTGCCAGCTCACCATCCTCTAACTATGGCTACACCTTC
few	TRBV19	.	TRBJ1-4	CASSISRGSGEKLFF	TGTGCCAGTAGTATAAGCCGAGGCTCGGGTGAAAAACTGTTTTTT
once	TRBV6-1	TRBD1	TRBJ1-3	CASSEGTGAGNTIYF	TGTGCCAGCAGTGAAGGGACAGGGGCTGGAAACACCATATATTTT
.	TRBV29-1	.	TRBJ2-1	CSARDTSSYNEQFF	TGCAGCGCCCGGGACACCTCCTCCTACAATGAGCAGTTCTTC
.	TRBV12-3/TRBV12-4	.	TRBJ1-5	CASSPTGHQPQHF	TGTGCCAGCAGCCCTACAGGGCATCAGCCCCAGCATTTT
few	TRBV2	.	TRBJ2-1	CASTGSNEQFF	TGTGCCAGCACTGGCTCGAACGAGCAGTTCTTC
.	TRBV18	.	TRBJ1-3	CASSPGQLFSGNTIYF	TGTGCCAGCTCACCTGGACAGCTCTTCTCTGGAAACACCATATATTTT
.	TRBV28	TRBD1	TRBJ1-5	CASSFSDRSNQPQHF	TGTGCCAGCAGTTTTTCGGACAGGAGCAATCAGCCCCAGCATTTT
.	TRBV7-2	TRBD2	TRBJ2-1	CASSLWLAGGGEQFF	TGTGCCAGCAGCTTATGGCTAGCGGGAGGGGGTGAGCAGTTCTTC
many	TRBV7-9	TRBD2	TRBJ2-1	CASSFYTWTSGSTRNEQFF	TGTGCCAGCAGCTTTTATACGTGGACTAGCGGGAGCACGAGGAATGAGCAGTTCTTC
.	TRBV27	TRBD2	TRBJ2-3	CASGRGPGRAGDTQYF	TGTGCCAGCGGACGAGGACCCGGGAGGGCCGGGGATACGCAGTATTTT
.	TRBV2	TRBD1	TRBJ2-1	CASSTTTGGSYNEQFF	TGTGCCAGCAGTACTACTACAGGGGGCTCCTACAATGAGCAGTTCTTC
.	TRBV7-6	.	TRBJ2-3	CASSLDPSRTDTQYF	TGTGCCAGCAGCTTAGATCCTAGCCGCACAGATACGCAGTATTTT
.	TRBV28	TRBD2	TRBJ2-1	CASSGVGDGTRSYNEQFF	TGTGCCAGCAGTGGGGTTGGGGACGGGACTAGGTCCTACAATGAGCAGTTCTTC
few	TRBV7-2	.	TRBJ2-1	CASSLQGVSNEQFF	TGTGCCAGCAGCTTACAGGGCGTGTCGAATGAGCAGTTCTTC
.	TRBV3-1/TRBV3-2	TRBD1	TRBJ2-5	CASSAGGAGETQYF	TGTGCCAGCAGCGCAGGGGGCGCGGGGGAGACCCAGTACTTC
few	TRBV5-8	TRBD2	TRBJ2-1	CASSPSTGTNYNEQFF	TGTGCCAGCAGCCCCTCTACCGGGACTAACTACAATGAGCAGTTCTTC
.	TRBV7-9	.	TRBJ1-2	CASSLGTATSHPGGYTF	TGTGCCAGCAGCTTAGGGACAGCCACAAGCCACCCGGGTGGCTACACCTTC
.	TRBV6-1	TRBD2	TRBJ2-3	CASSEASMGGYTDTQYF	TGTGCCAGCAGTGAAGCGTCTATGGGAGGGTACACAGATACGCAGTATTTT
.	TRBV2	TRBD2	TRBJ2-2	CASRSSGRPQLNTGELFF	TGTGCCAGCAGGTCTAGCGGGAGACCCCAACTAAACACCGGGGAGCTGTTTTTT